These 12 T cell receptor beta chains were sequenced from one sample in a study of Ad26.COV2.S vaccination and SARS-CoV-2 variants. Sequencing was performed with immunoSEQ multiplex PCR; in TCRdb, only in-frame clones are kept and a portion is missing. The table has 300,000 to 400,000 clones, 86% seen once. As for treatment: roughly 19 received Ad26.COV2.S at low or high dose, single or two shots; 5 received placebo; per-sample allocation not given. Specimen acquisition occurred on day 63 following the initial vaccine or placebo injection. The sequences come from peripheral blood, collected in a trial of Ad26.COV2.S vaccine versus placebo. These receptors were taken from a person between 18 and 65 years old who received the Ad26.COV2.S COVID-19 vaccine or a placebo.

This clone has only one observation. This chain uses TRBV24-1 with TRBJ2-1; 8 bases agree with TRBD2. V shed 1 base and J 5 bases; nucleotides not matched to a gene: 9. This CDR3 has 17 amino acids. Germline loops: CDR1 KGHDR, CDR2 SFDVKD. CDR3 loop: CATSDLPQAGGHNEQFF. As DNA, the CDR3 is TGTGCCACCAGTGATTTACCGCAGGCGGGGGGTCACAATGAGCAGTTCTTC.

The table lists this clone with a count of one. The J gene is TRBJ2-1, the V gene TRBV28; D is possibly TRBD1 (5 bases). The CDR3 has 14 residues. Germline CDR1 reads MDHEN; CDR2 reads SYDVKM. V lost 6 bases, J lost 4 bases, and 13 bases lay in between. The chain's CDR3 is CASRAGKAYNEQFF. In DNA form, the CDR3 reads TGTGCCAGCAGGGCAGGGAAAGCTTACAATGAGCAGTTCTTC.

This clone is medium-sized within its sample. This chain connects TRBV28 to TRBJ2-7, with D possibly TRBD1 on 5 matching bases. The germline V and J ends were trimmed by 7 bases and 5 bases, with 21 bases remaining between them. Per the germline V gene, CDR1 is MDHEN and CDR2 is SYDVKM. This CDR3 region has 15 residues. The CDR3 spells CASITRGSYDHEQYF. CDR3 DNA sequence: TGTGCCAGCATCACAAGGGGCTCCTACGACCACGAGCAGTACTTC. The full variable domain, with the rest looked up from reference TRBV28 and TRBJ2-7, is DVKVTQSSRYLVKRTGEKVFLECVQDMDHENMFWYRQDPGLGLRLIYFSYDVKMKEKGDIPEGYSVSREKKERFSLILESASTNQTSMYLCASITRGSYDHEQYFGPGTRLTVT.

The rearrangement uses TRBV4-2 and TRBJ2-5, with D possibly TRBD1 on 6 matching bases. The CDR3 has 15 residues. V lost 0 bases, J lost 1 base, and 9 bases lay in between. The germline V gene has CDR1 LGHNA and CDR2 YNFKEQ. The CDR3 bases are TGTGCCAGCAGCCAAGAGGGACACATCCAAGAGACCCAGTACTTC. Translated, it gives CASSQEGHIQETQYF.

The chain links TRBV7-9 to TRBJ1-2, with no clear D. The CDR3 runs to 16 residues. V was clipped by 1 base and J by 4 bases, with 16 bases between them. Germline V CDR1 and CDR2: SEHNR, FQNEAQ (reference sequence). The chain's CDR3 is CASSLGGGAGAYGYTF. The CDR3 coding sequence is TGTGCCAGCAGCTTAGGAGGCGGTGCCGGAGCCTATGGCTACACCTTC.

The chain employs TRBV19 and TRBJ1-4, with 11 bases fitting TRBD1. Germline V gene data show CDR1 as LNHDA and CDR2 as SQIVND (reference sequence). With 4 bases clipped from V and 8 bases from J, the junction kept 9 bases outside the gene matches. The CDR3 length is 16 residues. CDR3 coding DNA: TGTGCCAGTAGTACCGGGACAGGGGGGATGAACGAAAAACTGTTTTTT. Its translation: CASSTGTGGMNEKLFF.

This clone was observed a single time. The chain carries TRBV6-6 and TRBJ2-2, with a weak D call TRBD2 (5 bases). CDR1 is MNHNY and CDR2 is SVGAGI in the germline V gene (reference sequence). The V end lost 10 bases, the J end lost 4 bases, and 13 bases lay between the germline ends. The CDR3 contains 13 residues. CDR3 in DNA: TGTGCCACCAGCACGCGGGTCACCGGGGAGCTGTTTTTT. This sequence encodes CATSTRVTGELFF.

This chain links TRBV28 with TRBJ2-7, with D perhaps matching TRBD1 or TRBD2 (5 bases each). Germline V gives CDR1 MDHEN, CDR2 SYDVKM. Trimming stripped 7 bases from V and 4 bases from J, with 11 bases between. CDR3 length: 12 residues. This chain's CDR3 is CASTTGGYEQYF. CDR3 sequence (DNA): TGTGCCAGCACCACAGGCGGGTACGAGCAGTACTTC. Combining the CDR3 with reference TRBV28 and TRBJ2-7 gives the whole variable domain DVKVTQSSRYLVKRTGEKVFLECVQDMDHENMFWYRQDPGLGLRLIYFSYDVKMKEKGDIPEGYSVSREKKERFSLILESASTNQTSMYLCASTTGGYEQYFGPGTRLTVT.

This clone has just one count. The rearrangement links TRBV4-3 to TRBJ1-3; D is perhaps TRBD1 (6 bases). In germline, CDR1 is LGHNA, CDR2 YSLEER. This CDR3 is 19 amino acids long. Trimming stripped 2 bases from V and 0 bases from J, with 20 bases between. The CDR3 region is CASSQSAGGGFGSGNTIYF. CDR3 DNA sequence: TGCGCCAGCAGCCAATCTGCCGGAGGGGGGTTCGGCTCTGGAAACACCATATATTTT.

This clone occurred once. The V and J genes are TRBV7-8 and TRBJ2-3; 10 positions agree with TRBD2. CDR3 length: 14 residues. Losses at the gene ends were 10 bases for V and 4 bases for J; bases not matched to a gene: 8. The V gene's germline CDR1 is SGHVS and CDR2 FQNEAQ. This CDR3 is CATSRAGGADTQYF. The DNA for the CDR3 is TGTGCCACCTCTCGAGCGGGAGGGGCAGATACGCAGTATTTT.

This chain connects TRBV18 to TRBJ2-7, with D hard to call. The ends were cut back, 0 bases at V and 5 bases at J, with 11 bases in the middle. This CDR3 is built from 14 residues. CDR1 is KGHSH and CDR2 is LQKENI in the germline V gene. CDR3: CASSPPHLKNEQYF. CDR3 in DNA: TGTGCCAGCTCACCACCCCATTTGAAGAACGAGCAGTACTTC.

This sequence joins TRBV18 and TRBJ2-6; TRBD1 agrees at 7 bases. Germline assignment: CDR1 KGHSH and CDR2 LQKENI. V shed 3 bases, J shed 0 bases, and the junction held 5 bases outside the gene matches. There are 17 residues in the CDR3. The CDR3 DNA is TGTGCCAGCTCACCTGGGACAGCATTCTCTGGGGCCAACGTCCTGACTTTC. It yields the protein CASSPGTAFSGANVLTF.